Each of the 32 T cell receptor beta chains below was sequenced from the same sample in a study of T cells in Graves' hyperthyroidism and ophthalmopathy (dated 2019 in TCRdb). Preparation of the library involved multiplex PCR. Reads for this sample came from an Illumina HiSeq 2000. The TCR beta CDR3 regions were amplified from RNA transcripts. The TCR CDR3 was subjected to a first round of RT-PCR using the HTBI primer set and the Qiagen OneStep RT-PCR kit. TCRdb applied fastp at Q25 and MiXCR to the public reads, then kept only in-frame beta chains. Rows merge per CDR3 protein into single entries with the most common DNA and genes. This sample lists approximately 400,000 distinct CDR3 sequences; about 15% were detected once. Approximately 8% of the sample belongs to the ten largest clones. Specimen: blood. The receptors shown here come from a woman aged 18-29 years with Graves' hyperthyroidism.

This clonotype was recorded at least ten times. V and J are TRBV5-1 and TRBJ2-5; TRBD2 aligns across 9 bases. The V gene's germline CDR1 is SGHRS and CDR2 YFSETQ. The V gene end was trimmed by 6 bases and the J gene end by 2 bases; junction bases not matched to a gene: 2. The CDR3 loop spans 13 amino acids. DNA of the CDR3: TGCGCCAGCAACCTAGCGGGACAAGAGACCCAGTACTTC. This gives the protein CASNLAGQETQYF.

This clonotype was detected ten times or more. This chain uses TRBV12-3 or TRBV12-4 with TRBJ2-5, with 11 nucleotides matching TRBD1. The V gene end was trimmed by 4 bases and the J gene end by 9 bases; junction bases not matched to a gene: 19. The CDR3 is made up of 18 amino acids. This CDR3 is CASSSTSWTGGISKSQYF. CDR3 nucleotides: TGTGCCAGCAGTTCTACCTCCTGGACAGGGGGCATTTCTAAGTCCCAGTACTTC.

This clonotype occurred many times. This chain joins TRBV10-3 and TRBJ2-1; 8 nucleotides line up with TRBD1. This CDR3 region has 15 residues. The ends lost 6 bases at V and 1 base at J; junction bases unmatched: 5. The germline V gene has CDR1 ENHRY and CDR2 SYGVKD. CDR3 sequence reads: CAISARQGSYNEQFF. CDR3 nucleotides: TGTGCCATCAGCGCTCGACAGGGGTCCTACAATGAGCAGTTCTTC.

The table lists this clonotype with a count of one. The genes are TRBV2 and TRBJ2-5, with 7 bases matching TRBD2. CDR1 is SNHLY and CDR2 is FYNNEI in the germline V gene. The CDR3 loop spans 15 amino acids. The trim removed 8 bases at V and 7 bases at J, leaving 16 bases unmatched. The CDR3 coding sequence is TGTGCCAGCTCCCCAGTGGAGACTAGCACGGGGACCCAGTACTTC. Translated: CASSPVETSTGTQYF.

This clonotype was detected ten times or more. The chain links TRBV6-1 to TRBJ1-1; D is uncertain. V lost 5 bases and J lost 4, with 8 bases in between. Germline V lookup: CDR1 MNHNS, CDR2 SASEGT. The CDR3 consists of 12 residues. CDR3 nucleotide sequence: TGTGCCAGCAGTTCTCCGGGCACTGAAGCTTTCTTT. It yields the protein CASSSPGTEAFF.

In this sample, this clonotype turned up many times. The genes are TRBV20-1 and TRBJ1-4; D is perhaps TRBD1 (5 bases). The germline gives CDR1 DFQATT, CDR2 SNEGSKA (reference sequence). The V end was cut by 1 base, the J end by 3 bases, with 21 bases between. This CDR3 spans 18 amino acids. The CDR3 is CSARGVLGRIGANEKLFF. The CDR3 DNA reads TGCAGTGCTAGAGGGGTACTCGGGCGTATAGGGGCTAATGAAAAACTGTTTTTT.

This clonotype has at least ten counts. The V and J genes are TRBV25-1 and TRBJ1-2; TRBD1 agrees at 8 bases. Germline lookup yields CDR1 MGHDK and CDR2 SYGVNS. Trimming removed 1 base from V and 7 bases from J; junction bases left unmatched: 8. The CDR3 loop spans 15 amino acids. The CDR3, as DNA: TGTGCCAGCAGTGAATGGGGCAGGGGGCTCTCTGGCTACACCTTC. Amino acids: CASSEWGRGLSGYTF.

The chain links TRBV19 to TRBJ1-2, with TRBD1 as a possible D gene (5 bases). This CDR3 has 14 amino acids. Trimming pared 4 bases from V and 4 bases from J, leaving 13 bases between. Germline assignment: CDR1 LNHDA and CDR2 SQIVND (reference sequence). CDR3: CASSTAGFSYGYTF. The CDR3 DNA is TGTGCCAGTAGTACCGCAGGGTTCTCCTATGGCTACACCTTC.

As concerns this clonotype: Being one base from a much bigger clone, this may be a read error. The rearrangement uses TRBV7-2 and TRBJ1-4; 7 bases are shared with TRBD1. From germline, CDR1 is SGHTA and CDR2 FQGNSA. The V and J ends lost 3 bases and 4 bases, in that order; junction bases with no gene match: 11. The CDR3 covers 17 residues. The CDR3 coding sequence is TGTGCCAGCAGCTTTTTTGGGCGGGGACAGCGTAATGAAAAACTGTTTTTT. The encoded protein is CASSFFGRGQRNEKLFF.

CDR3 sequence: CASSHGQGMEAFF. For the CDR3, the DNA is TGTGCCAGCAGCCACGGACAGGGGATGGAAGCTTTCTTT. This chain links TRBV11-2 with TRBJ1-1, with TRBD1 identical over 9 bases. Germline-derived CDR1 and CDR2 are SGHAT and FQNNGV. This CDR3 has 13 residues. J lost 8 bases, V lost 5 bases, and 6 bases had no gene match.

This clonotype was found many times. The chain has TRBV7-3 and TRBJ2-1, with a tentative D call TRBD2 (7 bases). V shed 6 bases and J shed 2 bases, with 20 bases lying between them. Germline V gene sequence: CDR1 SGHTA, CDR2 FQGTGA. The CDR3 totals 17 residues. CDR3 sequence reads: CASSPRGGGAPYNEQFF. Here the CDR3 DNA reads TGTGCCAGCAGTCCAAGGGGGGGGGGGGCCCCCTACAATGAGCAGTTCTTC. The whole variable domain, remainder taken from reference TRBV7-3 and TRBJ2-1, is GAGVSQTPSNKVTEKGKYVELRCDPISGHTALYWYRQSLGQGPEFLIYFQGTGAADDSGLPNDRFFAVRPEGSVSTLKIQRTERGDSAVYLCASSPRGGGAPYNEQFFGPGTRLTVL.

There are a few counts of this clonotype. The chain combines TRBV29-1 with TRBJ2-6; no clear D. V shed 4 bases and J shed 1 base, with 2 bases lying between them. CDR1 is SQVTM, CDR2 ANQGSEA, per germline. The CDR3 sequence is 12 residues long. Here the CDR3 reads CSVVSGANVLTF. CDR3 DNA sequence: TGCAGCGTTGTGTCTGGGGCCAACGTCCTGACTTTC.

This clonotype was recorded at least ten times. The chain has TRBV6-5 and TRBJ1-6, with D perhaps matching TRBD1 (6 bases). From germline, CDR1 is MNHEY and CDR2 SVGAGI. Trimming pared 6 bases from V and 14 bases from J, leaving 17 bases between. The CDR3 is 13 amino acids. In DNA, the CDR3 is TGTGCCAGCAGAACCGGGACACCGAACGCCCTCCACTTT. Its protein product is CASRTGTPNALHF.

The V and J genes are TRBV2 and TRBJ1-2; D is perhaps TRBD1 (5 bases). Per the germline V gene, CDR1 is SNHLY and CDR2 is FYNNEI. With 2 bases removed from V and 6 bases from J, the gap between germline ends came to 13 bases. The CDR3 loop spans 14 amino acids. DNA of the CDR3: TGTGCCAGCAGTGAACGCGTGGGGGAGGATGGCTACACCTTC. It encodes CASSERVGEDGYTF.

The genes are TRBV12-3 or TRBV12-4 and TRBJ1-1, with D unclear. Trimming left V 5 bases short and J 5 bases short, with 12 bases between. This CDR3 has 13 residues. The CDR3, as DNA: TGTGCCAGCAGTCGGACCCGAGAGACTGAAGCTTTCTTT. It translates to CASSRTRETEAFF.

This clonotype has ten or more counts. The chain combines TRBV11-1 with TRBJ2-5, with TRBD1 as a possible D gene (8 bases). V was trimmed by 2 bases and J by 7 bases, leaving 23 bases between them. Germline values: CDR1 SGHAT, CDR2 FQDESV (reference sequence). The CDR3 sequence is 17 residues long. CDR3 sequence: CASSLSTGQGGYGTQYF. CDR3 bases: TGTGCCAGCAGCTTATCGACCGGACAGGGAGGGTACGGGACCCAGTACTTC.

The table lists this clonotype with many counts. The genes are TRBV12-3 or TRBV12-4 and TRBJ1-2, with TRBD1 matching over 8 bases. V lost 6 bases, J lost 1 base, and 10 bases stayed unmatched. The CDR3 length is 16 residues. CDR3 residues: CASSPGQGTFNYGYTF. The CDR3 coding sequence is TGTGCCAGCAGCCCTGGACAGGGAACGTTTAACTATGGCTACACCTTC.

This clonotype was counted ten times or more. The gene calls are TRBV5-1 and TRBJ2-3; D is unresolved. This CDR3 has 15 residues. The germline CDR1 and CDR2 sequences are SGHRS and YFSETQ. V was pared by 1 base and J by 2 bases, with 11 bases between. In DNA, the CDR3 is TGCGCCAGCAGCTTGTCTGGTCCCTACACAGATACGCAGTATTTT. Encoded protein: CASSLSGPYTDTQYF.

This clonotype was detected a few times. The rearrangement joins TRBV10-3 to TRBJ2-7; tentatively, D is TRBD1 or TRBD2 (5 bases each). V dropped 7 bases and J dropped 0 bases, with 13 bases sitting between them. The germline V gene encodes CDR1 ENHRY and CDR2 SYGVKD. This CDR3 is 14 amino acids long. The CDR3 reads CAIMRGSYSYEQYF. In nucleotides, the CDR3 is TGTGCCATCATGAGGGGATCTTACTCCTACGAGCAGTACTTC.

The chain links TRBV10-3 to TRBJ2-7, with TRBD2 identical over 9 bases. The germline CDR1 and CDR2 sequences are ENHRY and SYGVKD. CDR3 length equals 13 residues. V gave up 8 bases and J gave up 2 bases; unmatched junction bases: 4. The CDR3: CAIGGTSTYEQYF. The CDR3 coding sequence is TGTGCCATCGGGGGGACTAGCACCTACGAGCAGTACTTC.

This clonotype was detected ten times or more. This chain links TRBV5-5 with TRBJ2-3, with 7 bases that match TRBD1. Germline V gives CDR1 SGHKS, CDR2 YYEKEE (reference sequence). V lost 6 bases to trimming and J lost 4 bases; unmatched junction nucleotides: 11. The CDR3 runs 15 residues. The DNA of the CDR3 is TGTGCCAGCACCCGTTCACAGGGGAGCCCAGATACGCAGTATTTT. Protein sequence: CASTRSQGSPDTQYF.

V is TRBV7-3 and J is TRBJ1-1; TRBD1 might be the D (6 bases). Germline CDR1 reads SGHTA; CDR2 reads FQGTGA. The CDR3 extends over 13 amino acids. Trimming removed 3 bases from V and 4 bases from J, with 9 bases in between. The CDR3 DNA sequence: TGTGCCAGCAGCTTGTACAGGGCCACTGAAGCTTTCTTT. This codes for CASSLYRATEAFF.

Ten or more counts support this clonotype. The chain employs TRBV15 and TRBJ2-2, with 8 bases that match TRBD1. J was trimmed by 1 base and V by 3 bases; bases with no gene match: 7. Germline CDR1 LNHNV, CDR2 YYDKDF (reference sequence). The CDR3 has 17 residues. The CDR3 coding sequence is TGTGCCACCAGCAGGGGGGCAGGGGGCAAGAACACCGGGGAGCTGTTTTTT. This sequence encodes CATSRGAGGKNTGELFF.

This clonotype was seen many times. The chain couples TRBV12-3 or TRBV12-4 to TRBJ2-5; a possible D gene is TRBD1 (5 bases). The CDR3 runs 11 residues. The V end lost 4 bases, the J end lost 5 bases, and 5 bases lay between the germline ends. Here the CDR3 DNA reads TGTGCCAGCAGTTCAGGGGAGACCCAGTACTTC. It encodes CASSSGETQYF.

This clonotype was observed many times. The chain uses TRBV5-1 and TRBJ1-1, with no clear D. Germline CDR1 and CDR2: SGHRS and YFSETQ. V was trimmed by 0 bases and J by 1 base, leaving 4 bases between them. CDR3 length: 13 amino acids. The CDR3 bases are TGCGCCAGCAGCTTGGAACGGAACACTGAAGCTTTCTTT. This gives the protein CASSLERNTEAFF.

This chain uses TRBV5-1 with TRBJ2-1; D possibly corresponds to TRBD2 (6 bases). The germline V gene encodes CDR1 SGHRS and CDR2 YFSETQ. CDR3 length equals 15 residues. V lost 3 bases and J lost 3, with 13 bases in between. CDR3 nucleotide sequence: TGCGCCAGCAGCTCTGGGACTGCCAACTACAATGAGCAGTTCTTC. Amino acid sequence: CASSSGTANYNEQFF.

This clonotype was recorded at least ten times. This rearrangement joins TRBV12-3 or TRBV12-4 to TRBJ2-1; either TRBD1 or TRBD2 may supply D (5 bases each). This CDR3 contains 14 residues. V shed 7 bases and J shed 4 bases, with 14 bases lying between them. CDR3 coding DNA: TGTGCCAGCATAAAGGGACCACCTTACAATGAGCAGTTCTTC. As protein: CASIKGPPYNEQFF.

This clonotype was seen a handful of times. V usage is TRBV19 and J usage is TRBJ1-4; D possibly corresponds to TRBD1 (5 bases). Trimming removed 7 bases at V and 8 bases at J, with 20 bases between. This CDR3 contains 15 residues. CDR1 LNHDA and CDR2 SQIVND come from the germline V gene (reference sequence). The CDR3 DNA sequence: TGTGCCAGTAACGATGGGGGGTTAATGGGCGAAAAACTGTTTTTT. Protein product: CASNDGGLMGEKLFF. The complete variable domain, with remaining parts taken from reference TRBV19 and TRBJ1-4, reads DGGITQSPKYLFRKEGQNVTLSCEQNLNHDAMYWYRQDPGQGLRLIYYSQIVNDFQKGDIAEGYSVSREKKESFPLTVTSAQKNPTAFYLCASNDGGLMGEKLFFGSGTQLSVL.

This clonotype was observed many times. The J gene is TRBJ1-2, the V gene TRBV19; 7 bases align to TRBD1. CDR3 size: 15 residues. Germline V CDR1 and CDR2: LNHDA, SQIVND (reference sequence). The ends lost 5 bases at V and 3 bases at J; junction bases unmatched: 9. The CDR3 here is CASSPLGQKDYGYTF. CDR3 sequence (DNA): TGTGCCAGTAGTCCTCTGGGACAGAAAGACTATGGCTACACCTTC.

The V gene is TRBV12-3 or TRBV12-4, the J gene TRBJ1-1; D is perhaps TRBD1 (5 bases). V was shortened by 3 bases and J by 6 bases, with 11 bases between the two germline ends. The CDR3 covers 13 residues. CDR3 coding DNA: TGTGCCAGCAGTTTGACTGGGGACCCTGAAGCTTTCTTT. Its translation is CASSLTGDPEAFF.

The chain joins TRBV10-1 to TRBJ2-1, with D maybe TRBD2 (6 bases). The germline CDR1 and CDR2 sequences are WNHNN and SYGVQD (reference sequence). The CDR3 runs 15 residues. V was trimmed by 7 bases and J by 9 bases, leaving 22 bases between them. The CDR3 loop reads CASTLPGEGSSEQFF. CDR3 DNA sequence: TGCGCCAGCACCCTTCCGGGAGAGGGAAGTAGTGAGCAGTTCTTC.

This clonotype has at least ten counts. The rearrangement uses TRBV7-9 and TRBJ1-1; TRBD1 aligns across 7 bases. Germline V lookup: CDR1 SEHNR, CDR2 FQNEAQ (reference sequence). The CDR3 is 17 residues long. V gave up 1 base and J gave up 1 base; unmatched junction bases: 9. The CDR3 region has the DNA TGTGCCAGCAGCTTAGGGGGGGACAGTCCCAAGAACACTGAAGCTTTCTTT. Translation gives CASSLGGDSPKNTEAFF.